This T cell receptor (beta chain) was captured by sequencing in a study of blood T cells in healthy people across ages. General study results and limits: Per million T cells, the diversity of TCR beta decreased roughly linearly as age advanced. CMV status of donors was not determined, possibly confounding expanded clonotype changes.

The V gene's germline CDR1 is MNHNS and CDR2 SASEGT. Unmatched junction bases numbered 7, after V lost 5 bases and J lost 4 bases. The CDR3 has 15 residues. Then a second PCR, running roughly 7 to 11 cycles, was carried out with a sample-barcoded 5' primer and a J-beta primer mix. TCRdb re-called the 5' RACE reads through MiXCR, storing one row per CDR3 protein. This table has approximately 1.5 million distinct CDR3 sequences, less than 45% appearing once. Concerning this clonotype itself: Antigen unknown.

V gene TRBV6-1 combines with J gene TRBJ1-1, with 10 nucleotides matching TRBD1. The sample consisted of blood. The TCR comes from a woman between 18 and 30 years old in good health. CDR3 in DNA: TGTGCCAGCAGTAGATGGGACAGGGGTTTCACTGAAGCTTTCTTT. The encoded protein is CASSRWDRGFTEAFF.